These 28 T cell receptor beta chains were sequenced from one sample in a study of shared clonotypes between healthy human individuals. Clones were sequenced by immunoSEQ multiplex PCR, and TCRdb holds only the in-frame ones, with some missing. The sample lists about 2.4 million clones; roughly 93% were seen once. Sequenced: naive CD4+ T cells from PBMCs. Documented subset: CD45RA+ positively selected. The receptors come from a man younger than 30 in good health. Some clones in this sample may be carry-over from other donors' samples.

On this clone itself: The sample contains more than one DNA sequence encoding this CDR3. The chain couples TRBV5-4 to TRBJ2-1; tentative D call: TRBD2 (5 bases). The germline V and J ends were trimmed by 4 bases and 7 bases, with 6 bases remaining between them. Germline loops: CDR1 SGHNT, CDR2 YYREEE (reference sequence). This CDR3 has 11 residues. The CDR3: CASSGGNEQFF. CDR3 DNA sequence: TGTGCCAGCAGCGGAGGTAATGAGCAGTTCTTC. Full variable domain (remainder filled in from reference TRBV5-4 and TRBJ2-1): ETGVTQSPTHLIKTRGQQVTLRCSSQSGHNTVSWYQQALGQGPQFIFQYYREEENGRGNFPPRFSGLQFPNYSSELNVNALELDDSALYLCASSGGNEQFFGPGTRLTVL.

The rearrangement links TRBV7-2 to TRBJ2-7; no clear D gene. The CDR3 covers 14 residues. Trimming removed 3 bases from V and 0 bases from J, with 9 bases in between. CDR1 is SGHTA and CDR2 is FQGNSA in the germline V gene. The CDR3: CASSFGSSSYEQYF. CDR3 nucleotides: TGTGCCAGCAGCTTCGGTTCAAGCTCCTACGAGCAGTACTTC.

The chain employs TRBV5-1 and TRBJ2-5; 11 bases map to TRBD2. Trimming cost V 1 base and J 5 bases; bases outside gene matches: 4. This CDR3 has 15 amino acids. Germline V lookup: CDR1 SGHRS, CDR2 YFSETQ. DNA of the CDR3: TGCGCCAGCAGCTTGAGTAGCGGGAGGGGCGAGACCCAGTACTTC. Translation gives CASSLSSGRGETQYF. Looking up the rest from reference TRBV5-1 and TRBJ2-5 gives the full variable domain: KAGVTQTPRYLIKTRGQQVTLSCSPISGHRSVSWYQQTPGQGLQFLFEYFSETQRNKGNFPGRFSGRQFSNSRSEMNVSTLELGDSALYLCASSLSSGRGETQYFGPGTRLLVL.

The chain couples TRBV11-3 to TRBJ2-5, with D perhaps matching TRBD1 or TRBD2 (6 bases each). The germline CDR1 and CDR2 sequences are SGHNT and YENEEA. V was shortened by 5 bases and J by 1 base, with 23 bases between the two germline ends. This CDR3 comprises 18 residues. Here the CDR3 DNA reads TGTGCCAGCAGCCCGGGGGCGGAGCAGGGCCCCCTCCAAGAGACCCAGTACTTC. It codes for CASSPGAEQGPLQETQYF.

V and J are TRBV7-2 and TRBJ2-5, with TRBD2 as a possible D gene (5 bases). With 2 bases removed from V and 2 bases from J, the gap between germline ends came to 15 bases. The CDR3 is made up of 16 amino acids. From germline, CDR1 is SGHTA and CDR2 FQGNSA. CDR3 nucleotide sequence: TGTGCCAGCAGCTTATTCAGCAGCAGCGGACAAGAGACCCAGTACTTC. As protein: CASSLFSSSGQETQYF.

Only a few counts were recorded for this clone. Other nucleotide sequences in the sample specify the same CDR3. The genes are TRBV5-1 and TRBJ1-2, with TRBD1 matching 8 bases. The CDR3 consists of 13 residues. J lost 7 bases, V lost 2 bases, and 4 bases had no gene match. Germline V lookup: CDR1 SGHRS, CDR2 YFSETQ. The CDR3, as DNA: TGCGCCAGCAGCTTCGGACAGGGCGGTGGCTACACCTTC. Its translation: CASSFGQGGGYTF.

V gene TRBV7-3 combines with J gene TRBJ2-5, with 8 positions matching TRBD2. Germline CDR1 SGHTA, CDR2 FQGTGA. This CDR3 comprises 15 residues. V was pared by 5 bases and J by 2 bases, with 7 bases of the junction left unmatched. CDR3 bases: TGTGCCAGCAGCGCACGAGGGACTAGACAAGAGACCCAGTACTTC. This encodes CASSARGTRQETQYF.

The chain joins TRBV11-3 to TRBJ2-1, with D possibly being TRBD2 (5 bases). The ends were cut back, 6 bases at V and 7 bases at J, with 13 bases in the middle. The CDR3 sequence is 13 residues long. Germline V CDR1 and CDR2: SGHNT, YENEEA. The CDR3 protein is CASSEGVGNEQFF. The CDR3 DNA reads TGTGCCAGCAGTGAGGGTGTTGGTAATGAGCAGTTCTTC.

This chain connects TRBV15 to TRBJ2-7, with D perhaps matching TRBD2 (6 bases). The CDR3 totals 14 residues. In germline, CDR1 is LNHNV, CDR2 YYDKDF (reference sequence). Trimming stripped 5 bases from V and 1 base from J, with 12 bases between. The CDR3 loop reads CATSGRKGSYEQYF. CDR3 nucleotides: TGTGCCACCAGCGGGAGGAAAGGATCCTACGAGCAGTACTTC.

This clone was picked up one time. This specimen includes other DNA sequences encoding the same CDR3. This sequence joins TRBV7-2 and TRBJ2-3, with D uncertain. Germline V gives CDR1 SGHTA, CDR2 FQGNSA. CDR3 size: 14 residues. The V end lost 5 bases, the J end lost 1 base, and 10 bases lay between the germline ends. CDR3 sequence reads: CASSPQRGTDTQYF. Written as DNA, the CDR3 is TGTGCCAGCAGCCCACAACGGGGCACAGATACGCAGTATTTT.

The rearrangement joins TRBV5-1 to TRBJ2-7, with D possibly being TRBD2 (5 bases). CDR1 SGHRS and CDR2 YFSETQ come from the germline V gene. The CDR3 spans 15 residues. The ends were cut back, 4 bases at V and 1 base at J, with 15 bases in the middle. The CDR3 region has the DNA TGCGCCAGCAGCGCGCCGAGCGGCTTGTCCTACGAGCAGTACTTC. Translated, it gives CASSAPSGLSYEQYF.

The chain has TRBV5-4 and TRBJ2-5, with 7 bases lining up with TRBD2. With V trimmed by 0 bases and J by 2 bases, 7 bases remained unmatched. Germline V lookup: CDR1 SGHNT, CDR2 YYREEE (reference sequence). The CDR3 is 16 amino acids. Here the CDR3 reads CASSLDLAASQETQYF. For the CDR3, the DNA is TGTGCCAGCAGCTTGGATCTAGCGGCCTCTCAAGAGACCCAGTACTTC.

The CDR3 protein is CASSVYMGQGDGYTF. The CDR3, as DNA: TGTGCCAGCAGTGTATATATGGGACAGGGCGATGGCTACACCTTC. This chain uses TRBV28 with TRBJ1-2; TRBD1 matches at 9 bases. The trim removed 5 bases at V and 6 bases at J, leaving 10 bases unmatched. Germline V lookup: CDR1 MDHEN, CDR2 SYDVKM. CDR3 length equals 15 residues.

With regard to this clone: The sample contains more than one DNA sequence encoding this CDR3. The chain's CDR3 is CASSQGRTSGQETQYF. As DNA, the CDR3 is TGCGCCAGCAGCCAAGGCAGGACTAGCGGACAAGAGACCCAGTACTTC. V is TRBV4-1 and J is TRBJ2-5, with 10 bases that match TRBD2. The junction had 4 bases not matched to a gene; V was cut back by 1 base and J by 2 bases. CDR1 and CDR2 from the germline V gene are MGHRA and YSYEKL. The CDR3 totals 16 residues.

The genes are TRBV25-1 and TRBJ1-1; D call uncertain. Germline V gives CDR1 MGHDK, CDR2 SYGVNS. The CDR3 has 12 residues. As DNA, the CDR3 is TGTGCTGGAAATAGGACCTACACTGAAGCTTTCTTT. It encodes CAGNRTYTEAFF.

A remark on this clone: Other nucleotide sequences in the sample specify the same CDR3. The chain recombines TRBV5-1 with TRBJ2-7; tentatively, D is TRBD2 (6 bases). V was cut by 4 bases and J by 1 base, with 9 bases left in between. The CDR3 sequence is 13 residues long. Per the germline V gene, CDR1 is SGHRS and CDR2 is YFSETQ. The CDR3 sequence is CASSPGLSYEQYF. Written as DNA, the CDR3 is TGCGCCAGCAGCCCGGGACTGTCCTACGAGCAGTACTTC.

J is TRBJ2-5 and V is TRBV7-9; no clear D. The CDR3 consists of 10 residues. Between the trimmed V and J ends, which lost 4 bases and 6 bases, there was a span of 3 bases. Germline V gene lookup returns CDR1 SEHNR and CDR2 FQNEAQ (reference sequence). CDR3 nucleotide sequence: TGTGCCAGCAGCTCCCAGACCCAGTACTTC. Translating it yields CASSSQTQYF.

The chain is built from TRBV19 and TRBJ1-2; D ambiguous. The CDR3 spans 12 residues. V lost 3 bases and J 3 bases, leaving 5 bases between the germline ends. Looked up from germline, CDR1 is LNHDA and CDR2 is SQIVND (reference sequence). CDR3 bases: TGTGCCAGTAGTATGGCCCACTATGGCTACACCTTC. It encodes CASSMAHYGYTF.

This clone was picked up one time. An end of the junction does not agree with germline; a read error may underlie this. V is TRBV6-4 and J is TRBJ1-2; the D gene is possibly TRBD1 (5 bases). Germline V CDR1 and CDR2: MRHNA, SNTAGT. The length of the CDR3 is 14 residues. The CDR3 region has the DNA TGTGCCAGCGGTGAGGGACCGGGTAACTATGGCTACACCTTC. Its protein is CASGEGPGNYGYTF.

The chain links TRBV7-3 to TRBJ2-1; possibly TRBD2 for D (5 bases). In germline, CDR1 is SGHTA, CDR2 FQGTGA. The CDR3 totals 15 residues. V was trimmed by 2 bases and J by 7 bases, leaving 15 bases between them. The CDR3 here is CASSLDSTSQNEQFF. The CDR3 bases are TGTGCCAGCAGCTTAGACTCCACTAGTCAGAATGAGCAGTTCTTC.

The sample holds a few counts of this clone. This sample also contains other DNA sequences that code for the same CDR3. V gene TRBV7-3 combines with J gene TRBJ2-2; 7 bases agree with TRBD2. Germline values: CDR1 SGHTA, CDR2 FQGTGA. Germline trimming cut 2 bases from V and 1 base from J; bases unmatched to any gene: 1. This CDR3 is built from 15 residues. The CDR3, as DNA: TGTGCCAGCAGCTTAGCTAGCGGGAACACCGGGGAGCTGTTTTTT. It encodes CASSLASGNTGELFF.

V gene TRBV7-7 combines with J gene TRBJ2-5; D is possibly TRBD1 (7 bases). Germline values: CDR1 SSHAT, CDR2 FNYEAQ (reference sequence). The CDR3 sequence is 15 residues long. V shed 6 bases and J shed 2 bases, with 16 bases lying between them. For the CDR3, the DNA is TGTGCCAGCAGTGGGGGCAGGGGGGCTCAAGAGACCCAGTACTTC. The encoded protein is CASSGGRGAQETQYF.

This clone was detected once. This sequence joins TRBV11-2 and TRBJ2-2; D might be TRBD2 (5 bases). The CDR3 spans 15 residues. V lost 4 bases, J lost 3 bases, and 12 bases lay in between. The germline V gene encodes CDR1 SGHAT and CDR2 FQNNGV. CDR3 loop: CASSSPGLYTGELFF. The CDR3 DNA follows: TGTGCCAGCAGCTCACCTGGACTGTACACCGGGGAGCTGTTTTTT.

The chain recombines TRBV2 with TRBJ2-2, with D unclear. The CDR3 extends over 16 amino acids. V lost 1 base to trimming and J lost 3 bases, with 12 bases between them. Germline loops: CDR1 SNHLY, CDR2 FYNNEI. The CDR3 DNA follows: TGTGCCAGCAGTGAAGGAGGCGCAGGCGACACCGGGGAGCTGTTTTTT. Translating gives CASSEGGAGDTGELFF.

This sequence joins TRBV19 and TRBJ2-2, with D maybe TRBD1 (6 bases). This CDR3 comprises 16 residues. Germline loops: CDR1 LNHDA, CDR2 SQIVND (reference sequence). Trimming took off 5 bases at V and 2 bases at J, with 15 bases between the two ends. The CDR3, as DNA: TGTGCCAGTAGTTTCCGGGACACCCAAAACACCGGGGAGCTGTTTTTT. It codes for CASSFRDTQNTGELFF.

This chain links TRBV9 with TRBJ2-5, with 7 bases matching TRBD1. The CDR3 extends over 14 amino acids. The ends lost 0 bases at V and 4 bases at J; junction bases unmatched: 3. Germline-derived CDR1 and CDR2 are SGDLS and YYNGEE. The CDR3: CASSVATGAETQYF. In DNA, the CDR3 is TGTGCCAGCAGCGTAGCCACAGGGGCAGAGACCCAGTACTTC.

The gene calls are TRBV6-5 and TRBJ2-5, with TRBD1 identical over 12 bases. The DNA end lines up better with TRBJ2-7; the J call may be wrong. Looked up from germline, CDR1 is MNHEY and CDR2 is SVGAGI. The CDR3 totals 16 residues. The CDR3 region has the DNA TGTGCCAGCAGTTACTTCTCGGGACAGGGGGCCCACGAGCAGTACTTC. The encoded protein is CASSYFSGQGAHEQYF.

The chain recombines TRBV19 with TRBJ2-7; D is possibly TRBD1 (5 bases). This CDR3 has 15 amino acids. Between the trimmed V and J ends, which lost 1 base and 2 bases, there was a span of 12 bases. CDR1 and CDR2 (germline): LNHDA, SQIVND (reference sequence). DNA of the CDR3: TGTGCCAGTAGTATAGCCCCCGACAGCGCCTACGAGCAGTACTTC. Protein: CASSIAPDSAYEQYF.